This T cell receptor (beta chain) stems from a study of blood T cell repertoires in COVID-19. In the original processing: Estimated nucleated cell counts came from reference gene primer amplification. Libraries were prepared by immunoSEQ multiplex PCR; TCRdb keeps only in-frame clonotypes and omits some of them. V and J calls and clone size come straight from that table; D and trimming were deduced from the DNA. The sample carries roughly 220,000 clones, around 90% recorded once. Germline V CDR1 and CDR2: SGHRS, YFSETQ. The CDR3 sequence is 16 residues long. V was clipped by 4 bases and J by 5 bases; unmatched bases: 11.

This TCR came from a woman aged 45 to 65 with acute COVID-19. The chain is built from TRBV5-1 and TRBJ2-7, with 11 bases aligning to TRBD2. The sequencing input was PBMCs or T cells enriched from blood (not recorded which). The CDR3 nucleotides are TGCGCCAGCAGCCTCCTACTAGCGGGAGATGACCACGAGCAGTACTTC. Translated: CASSLLLAGDDHEQYF. The full variable domain, in which reference TRBV5-1 and TRBJ2-7 provide the parts outside the CDR3, is KAGVTQTPRYLIKTRGQQVTLSCSPISGHRSVSWYQQTPGQGLQFLFEYFSETQRNKGNFPGRFSGRQFSNSRSEMNVSTLELGDSALYLCASSLLLAGDDHEQYFGPGTRLTVT.